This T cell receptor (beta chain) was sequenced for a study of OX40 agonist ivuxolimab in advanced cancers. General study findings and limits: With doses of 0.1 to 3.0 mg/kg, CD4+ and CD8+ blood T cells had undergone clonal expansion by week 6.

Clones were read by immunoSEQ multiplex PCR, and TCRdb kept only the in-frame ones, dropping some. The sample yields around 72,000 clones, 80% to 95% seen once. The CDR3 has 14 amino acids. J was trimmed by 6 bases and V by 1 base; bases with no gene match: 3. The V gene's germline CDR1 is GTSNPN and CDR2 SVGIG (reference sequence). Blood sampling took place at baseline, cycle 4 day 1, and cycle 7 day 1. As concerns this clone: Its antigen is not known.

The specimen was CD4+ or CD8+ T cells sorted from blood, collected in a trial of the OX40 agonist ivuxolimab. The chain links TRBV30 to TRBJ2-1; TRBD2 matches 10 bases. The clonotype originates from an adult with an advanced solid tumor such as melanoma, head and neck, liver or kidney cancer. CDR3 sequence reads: CAWSAGLAINEQFF. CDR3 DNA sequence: TGTGCCTGGAGTGCGGGACTAGCGATCAATGAGCAGTTCTTC.